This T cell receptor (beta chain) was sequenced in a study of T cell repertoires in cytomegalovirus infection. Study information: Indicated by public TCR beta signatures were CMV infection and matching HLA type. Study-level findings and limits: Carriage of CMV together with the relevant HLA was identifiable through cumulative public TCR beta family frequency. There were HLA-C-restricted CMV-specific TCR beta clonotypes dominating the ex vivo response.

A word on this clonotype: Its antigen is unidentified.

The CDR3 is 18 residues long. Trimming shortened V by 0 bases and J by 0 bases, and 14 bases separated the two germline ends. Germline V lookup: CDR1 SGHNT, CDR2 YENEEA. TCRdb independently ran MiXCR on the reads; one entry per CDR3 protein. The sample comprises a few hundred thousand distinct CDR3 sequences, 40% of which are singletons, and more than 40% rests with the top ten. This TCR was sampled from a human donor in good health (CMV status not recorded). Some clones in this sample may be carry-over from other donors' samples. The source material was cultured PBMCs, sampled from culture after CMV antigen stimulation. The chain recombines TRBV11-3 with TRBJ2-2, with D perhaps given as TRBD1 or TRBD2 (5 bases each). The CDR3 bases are TGTGCCAGCAGCTTAGATAGTTACCAGGGACCGAACACCGGGGAGCTGTTTTTT. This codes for CASSLDSYQGPNTGELFF.